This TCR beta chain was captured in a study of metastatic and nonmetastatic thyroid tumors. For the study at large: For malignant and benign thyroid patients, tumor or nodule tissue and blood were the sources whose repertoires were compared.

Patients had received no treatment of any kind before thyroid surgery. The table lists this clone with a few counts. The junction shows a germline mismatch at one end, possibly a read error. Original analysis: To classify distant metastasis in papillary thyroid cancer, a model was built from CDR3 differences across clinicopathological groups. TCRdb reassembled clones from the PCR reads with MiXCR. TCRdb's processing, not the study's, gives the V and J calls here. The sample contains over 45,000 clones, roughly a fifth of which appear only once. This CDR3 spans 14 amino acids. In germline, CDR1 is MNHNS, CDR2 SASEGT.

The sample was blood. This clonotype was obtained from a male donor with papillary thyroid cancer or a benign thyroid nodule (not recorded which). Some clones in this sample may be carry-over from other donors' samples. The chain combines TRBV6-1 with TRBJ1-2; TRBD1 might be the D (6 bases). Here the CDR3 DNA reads TGTACCAGCAGTGAAACGAGGGGGGCGGGTGGTTACACCTTC. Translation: CTSSETRGAGGYTF.